This T cell receptor (beta chain) was identified during a study of vaccination and CD4 T cells after COVID-19 (dated by TCRdb to between 2021 and 2024). Regarding the complete study: Convalescent patients had a positive SARS-CoV-2 result on nasal swab PCR, and of these patients, fewer than ten had mild disease and one had severe disease. For stimulating the cultures, overlapping spike peptide pools were used, derived from SARS-CoV-2 as well as from the common cold coronaviruses HCoV-NL63, HCoV-OC43 and HCoV-229E. The convalescent cohort comprised six males and four females, including two Hispanic individuals, seven Caucasians, two Asians and one multiracial person. Control cultures used a CEFX viral epitope pool as positive control, an HIV-1 Nef peptide pool as negative control, or no peptide. Post-vaccine blood samples were obtained a median of around 74 days after the second vaccine dose, with a range of about 12 to 241 days. Each participant got two doses of either the Pfizer-BioNTech BNT162b2 vaccine (n=8) or the Moderna mRNA-1273 vaccine (n=2). The spike-specific CD4+ TCR repertoire was compared before and after mRNA vaccination in approximately ten COVID-19 convalescent patients and a handful of infection-naive healthy vaccine recipients. Post-COVID blood samples from convalescent patients were collected a median of about 100 days after diagnosis, with a range of roughly 30 to 170 days.

The treatment or condition tag for this specimen amounts to: roughly 10-day PBMC culture with coronavirus spike peptide pools or control peptides (ViraFEST assay). The ViraFEST assay was used in the study, in which antigen-specific T cells were expanded with peptide pools and expanded clonotypes were subsequently identified by TCR sequencing. Positive SARS-CoV-2 PCR tests in the convalescent patients dated from March to December 2020, before Alpha, Beta and Delta variants emerged in the United States. Approximately 2.1 million PBMCs per well were cultured in IMDM with roughly 5.2% human AB serum and approximately 10 IU/ml IL-2, plus 10 ug/ml peptide pools. On days 3 and 7, half of the culture medium was replaced with fresh IL-2-containing medium. After about 11 days of culture, CD4+ T cells were isolated by negative selection using the EasySep CD4+ T cell isolation kit. PBMCs were separated from whole blood using Ficoll-Paque Plus gradient centrifugation and then either used fresh or cryopreserved at -140C. Culture conditions were generally each tested in triplicate wells.

Library generation was performed with PCR. TCR sequencing of DNA from cultured CD4+ T cells used the Oncomine TCR Beta short-read assay at the Johns Hopkins FTIC core. Genomic DNA was extracted from the cultured CD4+ T cells with the QIAamp micro DNA kit. The Oncomine TCR Beta libraries from cultured CD4+ T cells were pooled using unique dual indexes and then sequenced on an Illumina iSeq 100. Turning to the authors' computational methods: Non-productive sequences were filtered out, and CDR3s that did not start with C, did not end with F or W, or were shorter than 7 amino acids were discarded. The MANAFEST web application identified antigen-specific clonotypes by comparing peptide-stimulated wells against reference wells and other culture wells. To be called positive, a clone needed an FDR below 0.05, an odds ratio above 5, and a productive frequency above 0.1% in at least two of three replicate wells. Cross-reactive clonotypes were defined as significantly expanded in both SARS-CoV-2 spike wells and at least one common cold coronavirus spike condition. Similarity between CDR3 sequences was evaluated in R version 3.6.1 using Levenshtein distances (stringdist) and unrooted phylogenetic trees (ape). TCRdb's own reprocessing of the public reads used fastp at Q25 and MiXCR and kept productive beta chains. Each record represents a unique CDR3 protein, reported with the most common genes and DNA among its rows. TCRdb, not the authors, supplied the V and J calls. Across this sample there are 10,000 to 14,000 distinct CDR3 sequences, with around 60% seen only once. Of the sample, approximately 26% is held by the ten largest clones.

As concerns this clonotype: The target of this receptor is not known. Within one base of it there is no much larger clone, and no base qualities were kept.

Findings and caveats that apply to the study as a whole: The study included relatively few convalescent patients and did not analyze early timepoints after natural infection. Of the vaccine-specific clones in convalescent patients, 304 of 307, or nearly all, reacted only to SARS-CoV-2 spike and did not cross-react with common cold coronaviruses. Although the median number of SARS-CoV-2-reactive clonotypes went up from 21 after infection to 38 after vaccination, the increase was not significant. Among convalescent patients, a median about 86% of the SARS-CoV-2-reactive clones seen after vaccination appeared only after vaccination, which suggests priming specific to the vaccine.

The CDR3 starts with the cysteine, ends with the phenylalanine, and has 14 residues. Kept here is only the CDR3 DNA, which spans 42 bases and is read in frame from base 1. CDR1 SEHNR and CDR2 FQNEAQ are derived from the germline V gene (reference sequence). Trimming takes 4 bases from V and 2 bases from J, and the germline ends sit 11 bases apart. The sequence joins TRBV7-9 to TRBJ2-5; a tentative D call is TRBD1 (6 bases match). This clonotype originated in a human donor who had recovered from COVID-19. The input for sequencing was CD4+ T cells from blood, cultured in vitro, taken before SARS-CoV-2 vaccination. The nucleotide sequence reads as follows: TGTGCCAGCAGCTCTTGGGACAATCAAGAGACCCAGTACTTC. Its protein reads: CASSSWDNQETQYF. When the CDR3 is completed using the reference TRBV7-9 and TRBJ2-5 genes on either side, the full variable domain is DTGVSQNPRHKITKRGQNVTFRCDPISEHNRLYWYRQTLGQGPEFLTYFQNEAQLEKSRLLSDRFSAERPKGSFSTLEIQRTEQGDSAMYLCASSSWDNQETQYFGPGTRLLVL.